These 7 T cell receptor delta chains were all obtained from the same sample, sequenced in a study of γδ T cells in repeated Plasmodium falciparum infection. TCRdb called clones from the multiplex PCR reads again using CATT. The table includes tens of thousands of delta-chain clones, roughly 0.98% detected once. Bulk repertoires came from Vgamma9/Vdelta2+ or Vdelta2-negative gammadelta T cells flow-sorted from PBMC. Source material: gamma-delta T cells from blood. These receptors were collected from a pool of human donors (malaria-infected and uninfected, not separated).

This clone was seen more than once but under ten times. TCRdb's protein, taken from a much larger clone, differs from this DNA's translation at residue 20, likely owing to a read error; the protein displayed comes from the DNA. The V gene call is TRDV1, and the J gene call is absent; the table's D gene call, TRDD3, was not cross checked with the DNA. The CDR3 length is 22 residues. Germline CDR1 and CDR2: TSWWSYY and QGS. CDR3 amino acids: CALGDLSSYGLLGDRNTDKPIF. CDR3 in DNA: TGTGCTCTTGGGGACCTTTCCTCCTACGGGTTACTGGGGGATAGGAACACCGATAAACCCATCTTT.

This clone was seen at least ten times. The chain joins TRDV1 to TRDJ1; 10 bases are a match to TRDD3. The trim removed 0 bases at V and 1 base at J, leaving 20 bases unmatched. Per germline, CDR1 TSWWSYY and CDR2 QGS. The CDR3 is made up of 22 amino acids. The CDR3 loop is CALGELGSGGRVGGIRTDKLIF. The CDR3 nucleotides read TGTGCTCTTGGGGAACTAGGTTCTGGGGGACGTGTAGGGGGGATACGCACCGATAAACTCATCTTT.

As concerns this clone: The TCRdb record carries a much larger clone's protein, which differs from this DNA's translation at residue 6; a read error is the likely cause, and the protein listed here is the DNA translation. The chain combines TRDV2 with TRDJ1, with TRDD3 matching over 8 bases. The J gene, absent from TCRdb, was called here by matching the DNA to germline. With 0 bases clipped from V and 2 bases from J, the junction kept 13 bases outside the gene matches. This CDR3 spans 18 amino acids. Germline V lookup: CDR1 GEAIGNYY, CDR2 EKD. The CDR3 region has the DNA TGTGCCTGTGACACCATGGGGGATGGGGCCCCACGAACCGATAAACTCATCTTT. Its translation: CACDTMGDGAPRTDKLIF.

This clone was recorded a few times. The likely explanation is a read error, given a far larger clone one base away. Within the sample, other DNA sequences also encode this same CDR3. CDR3 DNA: TGTGCCTGTGACACGGGGCCTGGGGGATACGAGGGGTACACCGACAAACTCATCTTT. Amino acids: CACDTGPGGYEGYTDKLIF. The chain uses TRDV2 and TRDJ1, with 12 bases aligning to TRDD3. The J gene is absent in TCRdb and was assigned here via DNA matching to germline. CDR3 size: 19 residues. Per the germline V gene, CDR1 is GEAIGNYY and CDR2 is EKD.

On this clone itself: This DNA's translation differs at residue 9 from TCRdb's protein, which comes from a much larger clone; a read error is likely, and the protein shown is translated from the DNA. The chain employs TRDV1 and TRDJ1; 10 bases match TRDD3. Matching the DNA to germline supplied the J gene, which TCRdb does not give. V was pared by 3 bases and J by 0 bases, with 22 bases of the junction left unmatched. Germline CDR1 and CDR2: TSWWSYY and QGS. The CDR3 extends over 22 amino acids. The CDR3 sequence: CALGETSRHWGMGIPYTDKLIF. CDR3 sequence (DNA): TGTGCTCTTGGGGAGACTTCCCGGCACTGGGGGATGGGGATACCGTACACCGATAAACTCATCTTT.

On this clone itself: A far larger clone is one base from this, pointing to a likely read error. Different DNA sequences within this sample yield the same CDR3. This chain's CDR3 is CALRLNAPTTGGQVDKLIF. The DNA of the CDR3 is TGTGCTCTCCGCCTGAATGCTCCTACAACTGGGGGGCAGGTCGATAAACTCATCTTT. The chain recombines TRDV1 with TRDJ1; 8 positions agree with TRDD3. TCRdb offers no J gene call, so here the DNA was matched to germline to obtain one. The trim removed 9 bases at V and 4 bases at J, leaving 25 bases unmatched. There are 19 residues in the CDR3. Per the germline V gene, CDR1 is TSWWSYY and CDR2 is QGS.

This clone was found a few times. TCRdb pairs this DNA with a much larger clone's protein that differs at residue 5, likely a read error; the protein shown was translated from the DNA. The chain uses TRDV1 and TRDJ1; either TRDD2 or TRDD3 may fit D (6 bases each). From germline, CDR1 is TSWWSYY and CDR2 QGS. Trimming took 4 bases from V and 2 from J, leaving 26 bases between them. This CDR3 contains 19 residues. Written as DNA, the CDR3 is TGTGCTCTTGGGGGATGGTCCTACGATGTGAGTACTGGGACCGATAAACTCATCTTT. This encodes CALGGWSYDVSTGTDKLIF.